The rows below give T cell receptor beta chains drawn from one sample of a study of OX40 agonist ivuxolimab in advanced cancers. Assay: immunoSEQ multiplex PCR; the TCRdb copy retains only in-frame clones and omits some. The sample has tens of thousands of clones, 87% seen once. The specimen comprised CD4+ or CD8+ T cells sorted from blood, sampled in a trial of the OX40 agonist ivuxolimab. These receptor sequences come from an adult with an advanced solid tumor such as melanoma, head and neck, liver or kidney cancer. Both conserved end residues are part of each CDR3. D genes are given only for firm matches. Not every row has a clone size; where given, it reads once, few, many or a size class.

v_call	j_call	d_call	clone_size	cdr3_nt	cdr3_aa
TRBV7-9	TRBJ2-1	TRBD1	.	TGTGCCAGCAGCTTAGGAGGGGACAGATATTGCGTCTTC	CASSLGGDRYCVF
TRBV6-6	TRBJ1-1	.	.	TGTGCCAGCAGTTACTCTCGGGGGCAGAGCACTGAAGCTTTCTTT	CASSYSRGQSTEAFF
TRBV10-3	TRBJ2-3	TRBD2	.	TGTGCCATCAGTGGGGTAGCGGGGGGGAACACAGATACGCAGTATTTT	CAISGVAGGNTDTQYF
TRBV9	TRBJ2-3	TRBD2	.	TGTGCCAGCAGCACCTTAGCGGGAGTGGGCTACACAGATACGCAGTATTTT	CASSTLAGVGYTDTQYF
TRBV14	TRBJ2-5	.	.	TGTGCCAGCAGTCCCGACAGGAAAGAGACCCAGTACTTC	CASSPDRKETQYF
TRBV14	TRBJ2-1	TRBD2	.	TGTGCCAGCAGCTCGCTAGCGGGAGGCTACAATGAGCAGTTCTTC	CASSSLAGGYNEQFF
TRBV11-3	TRBJ2-1	TRBD2	once	TGTGCCAGCAGCCCCCTTAACCTAGCGGGAGGCTCCAATGAGCAGTTCTTC	CASSPLNLAGGSNEQFF
TRBV5-4	TRBJ1-3	.	.	TGTGCCAGCAGCTCCGGACAGAAAGAACCTGGAAACACCATATATTTT	CASSSGQKEPGNTIYF
TRBV4-1	TRBJ1-1	.	.	TGCGCCAGCAGCCAAGAGTCGGCGGCTTTGAACACTGAAGCTTTCTTT	CASSQESAALNTEAFF
TRBV7-9	TRBJ1-4	.	.	TGTGCCAGCAGCTTATTCGGGGCCGAAAAACTGTTTTTT	CASSLFGAEKLFF
TRBV9	TRBJ1-6	.	.	TGTGCCAGCAGCGTACAGGGGCCTCCGAATTCACCCCTCCACTTT	CASSVQGPPNSPLHF
TRBV5-1	TRBJ2-5	.	.	TGCGCCAGCAGCCCGCAGGGGGGGCCCATTGGAGAGACCCAGTACTTC	CASSPQGGPIGETQYF
TRBV7-2	TRBJ1-5	.	.	TGTGCCAGCAGCCCACACACAACCGGGACCGGAGGAAATCCCCAGCATTTT	CASSPHTTGTGGNPQHF
TRBV7-3	TRBJ1-6	.	.	TGTGCCAGCAGCCCGTCCCCAAATTCACCCCTCCACTTT	CASSPSPNSPLHF
TRBV21-1	TRBJ1-5	.	few	TGTGCCAGCAGGTTACACCGGGACACCGAGAATAACCAGCATTTT	CASRLHRDTENNQHF
TRBV9	TRBJ2-3	.	once	TGTGCCAGCAGCTATTACGGGTCAGATACGCAGTATTTT	CASSYYGSDTQYF
TRBV5-1	TRBJ2-6	.	.	TGCGCCAGTTGGACAGTTCCCTCCTCTGGGGCCAACGTCCTGACTTTC	CASWTVPSSGANVLTF
TRBV9	TRBJ1-6	TRBD1	.	TGTGCCAGCAGCGTAGGGGGACAGGGGGGTTCACCCCTCCACTTT	CASSVGGQGGSPLHF
TRBV14	TRBJ1-6	.	few	TGTGCCAGCAGCCCCGAAGGGCGGCTTAAGGGGAATTCACCCCTCCACTTT	CASSPEGRLKGNSPLHF
TRBV6-5	TRBJ2-7	TRBD2	.	TGTGCCAGCAGGACCAAGCGGGAAAGGCCCTACGAGCAGTACTTC	CASRTKRERPYEQYF
TRBV12-5	TRBJ2-7	TRBD2	.	TGTGCTAGTGGTCCGGACGGGAGGCCCTACGAGCAGTACTTC	CASGPDGRPYEQYF
TRBV6-6	TRBJ1-1	TRBD1	.	TGTGCCATCGCGGCCAACAGGGGTACTGAAGCTTTCTTT	CAIAANRGTEAFF
TRBV5-1	TRBJ2-3	.	once	TGCGCCAGCAGCTTGGAACGGAGCACAGATACGCAGTATTTT	CASSLERSTDTQYF
TRBV5-5	TRBJ2-2	.	few	TGTGCCAGCAGCTTGGCACGAGGGCTCGGGGAGCTGTTTTTT	CASSLARGLGELFF
TRBV11-2	TRBJ2-5	TRBD2	.	TGTGCCAGCAGCTCCATTGGGACTAGCGGACAAGAGACCCAGTACTTC	CASSSIGTSGQETQYF
TRBV7-3	TRBJ2-3	TRBD2	once	TGTGCCAGCAGCCCAAAGGGACTAGCGGGAGGGCCTGGCGAGGATACGCAGTATTTT	CASSPKGLAGGPGEDTQYF
TRBV5-1	TRBJ1-5	TRBD1	many	TGCGCCAGCAGCCCCGGACAGGGCTTTTATCAGCCCCAGCATTTT	CASSPGQGFYQPQHF
TRBV19	TRBJ1-3	.	.	TGTGCCAGTCTGACAGACTCTGGAAACACCATATATTTT	CASLTDSGNTIYF
TRBV5-1	TRBJ1-2	.	.	TGCGCCAGCAGAATCCGGGACACTGTAAACTATGGCTACACCTTC	CASRIRDTVNYGYTF
TRBV7-3	TRBJ2-2	.	few	TGTGCCAGCAGCTTCAACGGGAACACCGGGGAGCTGTTTTTT	CASSFNGNTGELFF
TRBV25-1	TRBJ1-2	.	.	TGTGCCAGCAGTGTTGCGAATCTCTATGGCTACACCTTC	CASSVANLYGYTF
TRBV7-8	TRBJ2-7	.	.	TGTGCCAGCAGCTTAGCGCAGGGGCTAGCCGGCGAGCAGTACTTC	CASSLAQGLAGEQYF
TRBV18	TRBJ1-2	TRBD1	.	TGTGCCAGCTCAGAGGACAGGGGCTATGGCTACACCTTC	CASSEDRGYGYTF
TRBV2	TRBJ2-1	TRBD2	.	TGTGCCAGCAGATTCAGCGGGGCATACAATGAGCAGTTCTTC	CASRFSGAYNEQFF
TRBV7-3	TRBJ1-1	.	.	TGTGCCAGCAGCTCTGCGCTGAGACTTTCAACAGGGCTAGGGGCTTTCTTT	CASSSALRLSTGLGAFF